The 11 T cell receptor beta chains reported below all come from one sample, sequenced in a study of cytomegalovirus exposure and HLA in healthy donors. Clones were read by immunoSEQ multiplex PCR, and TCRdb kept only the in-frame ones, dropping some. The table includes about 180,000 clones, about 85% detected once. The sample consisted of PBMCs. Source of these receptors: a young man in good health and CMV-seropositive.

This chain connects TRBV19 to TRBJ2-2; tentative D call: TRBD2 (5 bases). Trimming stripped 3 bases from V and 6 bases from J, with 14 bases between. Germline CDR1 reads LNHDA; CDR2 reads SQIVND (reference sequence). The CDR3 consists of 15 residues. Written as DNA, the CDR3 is TGTGCCAGTAGTATTAGGAGCGGAGGCTCCGGGGAGCTGTTTTTT. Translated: CASSIRSGGSGELFF.

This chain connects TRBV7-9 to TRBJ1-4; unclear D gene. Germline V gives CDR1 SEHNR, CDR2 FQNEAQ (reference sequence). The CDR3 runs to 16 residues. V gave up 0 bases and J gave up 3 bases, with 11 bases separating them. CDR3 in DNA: TGTGCCAGCAGCTTAGCGCAGGCCGCTTCTAATGAAAAACTGTTTTTT. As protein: CASSLAQAASNEKLFF. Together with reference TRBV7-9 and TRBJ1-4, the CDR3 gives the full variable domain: DTGVSQNPRHKITKRGQNVTFRCDPISEHNRLYWYRQTLGQGPEFLTYFQNEAQLEKSRLLSDRFSAERPKGSFSTLEIQRTEQGDSAMYLCASSLAQAASNEKLFFGSGTQLSVL.

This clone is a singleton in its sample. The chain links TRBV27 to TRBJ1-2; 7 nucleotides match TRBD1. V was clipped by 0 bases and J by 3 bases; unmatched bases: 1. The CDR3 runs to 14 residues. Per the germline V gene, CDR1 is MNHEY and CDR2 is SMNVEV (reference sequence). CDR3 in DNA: TGTGCCAGCAGTTTATCCGGGACAGACTATGGCTACACCTTC. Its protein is CASSLSGTDYGYTF.

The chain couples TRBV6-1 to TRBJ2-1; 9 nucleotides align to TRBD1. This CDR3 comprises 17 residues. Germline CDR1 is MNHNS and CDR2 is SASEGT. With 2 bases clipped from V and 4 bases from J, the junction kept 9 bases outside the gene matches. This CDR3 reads CASSEFLKGTGYNEQFF. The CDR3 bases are TGTGCCAGCAGTGAATTCTTGAAGGGGACAGGGTACAATGAGCAGTTCTTC.

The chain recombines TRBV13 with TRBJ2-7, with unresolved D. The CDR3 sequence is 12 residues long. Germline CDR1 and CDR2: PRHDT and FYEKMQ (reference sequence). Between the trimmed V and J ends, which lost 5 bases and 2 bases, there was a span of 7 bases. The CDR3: CASSRATYEQYF. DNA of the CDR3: TGTGCCAGCAGCCGCGCAACCTACGAGCAGTACTTC.

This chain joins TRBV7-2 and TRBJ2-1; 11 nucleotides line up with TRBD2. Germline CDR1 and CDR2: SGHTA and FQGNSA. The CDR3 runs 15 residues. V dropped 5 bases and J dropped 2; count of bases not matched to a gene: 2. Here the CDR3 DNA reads TGTGCCAGCAGCCCGACTAGCGGGACCTACAATGAGCAGTTCTTC. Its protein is CASSPTSGTYNEQFF.

The CDR3 loop reads CASSATSGSGEQYF. The CDR3 nucleotides read TGTGCCAGCAGCGCCACTAGCGGGAGTGGCGAGCAGTACTTC. This chain uses TRBV6-6 with TRBJ2-7; the match to TRBD2 covers 11 bases. CDR3 length: 14 residues. The J segment lost 6 bases and the V segment lost 6 bases, leaving 7 bases of the junction unmatched. CDR1 and CDR2 (germline): MNHNY, SVGAGI (reference sequence).

The CDR3 protein is CASSLGARKELFF. The CDR3 DNA reads TGTGCCAGCAGCTTAGGGGCACGTAAGGAGCTGTTTTTT. The chain joins TRBV11-3 to TRBJ2-2; no firm D call. Trimming cost V 1 base and J 10 bases, with 10 bases left between them. Germline V lookup: CDR1 SGHNT, CDR2 YENEEA. This CDR3 has 13 amino acids. Looking up the rest from reference TRBV11-3 and TRBJ2-2 gives the full variable domain: EAGVVQSPRYKIIEKKQPVAFWCNPISGHNTLYWYLQNLGQGPELLIRYENEEAVDDSQLPKDRFSAERLKGVDSTLKIQPAELGDSAVYLCASSLGARKELFFGEGSRLTVL.

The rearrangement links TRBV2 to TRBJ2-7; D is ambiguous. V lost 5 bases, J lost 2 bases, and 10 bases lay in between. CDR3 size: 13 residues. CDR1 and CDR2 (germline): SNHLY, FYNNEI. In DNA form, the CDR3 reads TGTGCCAGCAGTAAAGACACGACCTACGAGCAGTACTTC. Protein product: CASSKDTTYEQYF.

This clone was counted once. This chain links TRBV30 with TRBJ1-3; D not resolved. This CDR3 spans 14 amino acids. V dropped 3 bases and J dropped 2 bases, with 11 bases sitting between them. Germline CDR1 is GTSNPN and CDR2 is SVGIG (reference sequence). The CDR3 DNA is TGTGCCTGGAGCCCCGGGTCCCCTGGAAACACCATATATTTT. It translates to CAWSPGSPGNTIYF.

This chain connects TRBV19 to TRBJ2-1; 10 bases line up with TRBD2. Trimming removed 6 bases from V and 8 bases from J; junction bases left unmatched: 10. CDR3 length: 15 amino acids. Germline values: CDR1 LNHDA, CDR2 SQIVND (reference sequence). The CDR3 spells CASSLGTSEGDEQFF. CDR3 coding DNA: TGTGCCAGTAGCCTCGGGACTAGCGAGGGCGATGAGCAGTTCTTC.